The next 25 T cell receptor beta chains were all read from a single sample in a study of neurological immune-mediated disorders. TCRdb reprocessed the 5' RACE reads with MiXCR, giving one entry per CDR3 protein. In the table there are about 4,800 distinct CDR3 sequences, about 22% of which are singletons. The sample consisted of CD8+ T cells from blood. The receptors stem from a woman in her fifties or sixties with HTLV-1-associated myelopathy (HAM/TSP).

The sample holds many counts of this clonotype. V is TRBV7-6 and J is TRBJ2-7; unclear D gene. Trimming cost V 0 bases and J 3 bases, with 9 bases left between them. Germline V gene lookup returns CDR1 SGHVS and CDR2 FNYEAQ. The CDR3 has 14 residues. CDR3 protein: CASSLALIGYEQYF. The CDR3 bases are TGTGCCAGCAGCTTAGCTTTAATTGGCTACGAGCAGTACTTC.

The CDR3 nucleotides are TGTGCCAGCGGGGGGGTCTACGAGCAGTACTTC. It yields the protein CASGGVYEQYF. V is TRBV25-1 and J is TRBJ2-7, with 7 bases fitting TRBD2. V shed 8 bases, J shed 3 bases, and the junction held 1 base outside the gene matches. In germline, CDR1 is MGHDK, CDR2 SYGVNS. This CDR3 has 11 amino acids.

V and J are TRBV19 and TRBJ2-2; 11 bases are a match to TRBD2. CDR1 LNHDA and CDR2 SQIVND come from the germline V gene (reference sequence). The CDR3 contains 14 residues. Trimming removed 9 bases from V and 6 bases from J; junction bases left unmatched: 6. CDR3 nucleotide sequence: TGTGCCAGCACGTTAGCGGGGGGGCCCGGGGAGCTGTTTTTT. Its protein is CASTLAGGPGELFF.

This clonotype is labeled medium-sized. The V gene is TRBV2, the J gene TRBJ2-3; no definite D call. CDR1 and CDR2 from the germline V gene are SNHLY and FYNNEI. V dropped 8 bases and J dropped 5 bases, with 14 bases sitting between them. The CDR3 covers 13 residues. The CDR3 DNA follows: TGTGCCAGCGAGATGAGGTTGGGAGATACGCAGTATTTT. Translating gives CASEMRLGDTQYF.

V and J are TRBV4-3 and TRBJ1-2, with TRBD1 as a possible D gene (6 bases). The V gene's germline CDR1 is LGHNA and CDR2 YSLEER. CDR3 length equals 18 residues. V lost 0 bases to trimming and J lost 4 bases, with 21 bases between them. CDR3 nucleotide sequence: TGCGCCAGCAGCCAAGAAAGGCAGGGGAGGCACCTTGTCTATGGCTACACCTTC. Amino acids: CASSQERQGRHLVYGYTF.

This clonotype was picked up many times. The V gene is TRBV4-1, the J gene TRBJ2-7, with 8 bases that match TRBD1. V lost 5 bases, J lost 9 bases, and 18 bases stayed unmatched. The CDR3 covers 16 residues. Germline V gene sequence: CDR1 MGHRA, CDR2 YSYEKL. CDR3 sequence reads: CASSLSPGQDGIGQYF. CDR3 DNA: TGCGCCAGCAGCTTGTCTCCGGGACAGGACGGAATAGGGCAGTACTTC.

This clonotype was detected ten times or more. The V and J genes are TRBV15 and TRBJ1-2; TRBD1 matches at 7 bases. The ends lost 3 bases at V and 3 bases at J; junction bases unmatched: 7. This CDR3 is 15 amino acids long. Germline CDR1 LNHNV, CDR2 YYDKDF (reference sequence). The CDR3 region has the DNA TGTGCCACCAGCAGCCCTAGGACAGGCGACTATGGCTACACCTTC. This codes for CATSSPRTGDYGYTF.

As regards this clonotype: This CDR3 fails to terminate in the conserved phenylalanine or tryptophan, so it likely reflects a read error. The DNA is left out, because the CDR3 cannot be placed on it with certainty; the CDR3 is given as TCRdb lists it. The rearrangement joins TRBV7-9 to TRBJ2-1. The CDR3 extends over 11 residues, inclusive of both ends. Germline values: CDR1 SEHNR, CDR2 FQNEAQ (reference sequence). The CDR3 loop reads CASATGNEQIV.

The chain carries TRBV20-1 and TRBJ2-3; 11 bases map to TRBD2. The V and J ends lost 6 bases and 12 bases, in that order; junction bases with no gene match: 11. This CDR3 is 13 amino acids long. The V gene's germline CDR1 is DFQATT and CDR2 SNEGSKA (reference sequence). CDR3 protein: CSASPGLADGQYF. The CDR3, as DNA: TGCAGTGCCTCACCGGGACTAGCGGACGGCCAGTATTTT.

This clonotype is medium-sized within its sample. The chain has TRBV20-1 and TRBJ2-5, with 7 bases matching TRBD2. The V and J ends lost 3 bases and 1 base, in that order; junction bases with no gene match: 11. The CDR3 consists of 16 residues. Germline CDR1 is DFQATT and CDR2 is SNEGSKA (reference sequence). The CDR3 loop is CSARASSGSLQETQYF. DNA of the CDR3: TGCAGTGCTAGGGCCAGTAGCGGGTCCCTCCAAGAGACCCAGTACTTC.

This clonotype was detected ten times or more. The chain links TRBV7-2 to TRBJ2-2; D gene unclear. This CDR3 contains 19 residues. The germline gives CDR1 SGHTA, CDR2 FQGNSA. V lost 6 bases, J lost 4 bases, and 27 bases lay in between. Here the CDR3 reads CASRALFMGAARSTGELFF. The DNA for the CDR3 is TGTGCCAGCAGGGCCCTCTTCATGGGCGCGGCTAGGAGCACCGGGGAGCTGTTTTTT.

This clonotype came up many times. The genes are TRBV4-3 and TRBJ1-3, with a tentative D call TRBD1 (6 bases). Germline V lookup: CDR1 LGHNA, CDR2 YSLEER. Trimming removed 2 bases at V and 0 bases at J, with 11 bases between. CDR3 length: 16 amino acids. In DNA form, the CDR3 reads TGCGCCAGCAGCCAAAACGGACAGATCTCTGGAAACACCATATATTTT. Translated: CASSQNGQISGNTIYF.

This clonotype is medium-sized by share. This chain joins TRBV6-5 and TRBJ2-1; tentatively, D is TRBD1 (6 bases). The V and J ends lost 2 bases and 8 bases respectively, with 19 bases between them. The CDR3 consists of 16 residues. Germline CDR1 and CDR2: MNHEY and SVGAGI. CDR3 residues: CASSYPLATGIHEQFF. DNA for the CDR3: TGTGCCAGCAGTTACCCCTTAGCAACAGGGATCCATGAGCAGTTCTTC.

Sample share makes this clonotype medium-sized. The chain uses TRBV5-5 and TRBJ2-4, with D perhaps matching TRBD2 (5 bases). CDR3 size: 14 residues. Germline V gene data show CDR1 as SGHKS and CDR2 as YYEKEE (reference sequence). The germline V and J ends were trimmed by 1 base and 3 bases, with 8 bases remaining between them. This CDR3 is CASSLRDGKNIQYF. The CDR3 DNA sequence: TGTGCCAGCAGCTTGCGGGATGGCAAAAACATTCAGTACTTC.

This clonotype was recorded many times. The CDR3 nucleotides read TGTGCCAGCAGCAAGGCTAGCGGGACCTCCTACGAGCAGTACTTC. It specifies CASSKASGTSYEQYF. The chain combines TRBV6-1 with TRBJ2-7; TRBD2 agrees at 9 bases. This CDR3 has 15 amino acids. Germline CDR1 reads MNHNS; CDR2 reads SASEGT. V was pared by 6 bases and J by 0 bases, with 6 bases of the junction left unmatched.

This clonotype rates as medium-sized (0.01 to 0.1%). The V call is TRBV5-1, the J call TRBJ2-1, with D possibly being TRBD2 (5 bases). Per the germline V gene, CDR1 is SGHRS and CDR2 is YFSETQ. V was clipped by 4 bases and J by 9 bases, with 23 bases between them. The CDR3 covers 16 residues. CDR3: CASSREDPLSAIEQFF. The CDR3 region has the DNA TGCGCCAGCAGCCGGGAAGACCCCCTTTCGGCGATTGAGCAGTTCTTC.

This clonotype is medium-sized by share. This chain joins TRBV19 and TRBJ1-1, with 7 bases fitting TRBD1. Germline CDR1 reads LNHDA; CDR2 reads SQIVND (reference sequence). The CDR3 runs 15 residues. The ends lost 5 bases at V and 7 bases at J; junction bases unmatched: 13. The CDR3 is CASSPPGQRFGEAFF. The DNA for the CDR3 is TGTGCCAGTAGTCCCCCGGGACAGAGGTTCGGTGAAGCTTTCTTT.

There are many counts of this clonotype. This CDR3 reads CASSLGGTGFTEAFF. CDR3 DNA: TGTGCCAGCAGCTTAGGTGGGACAGGGTTCACTGAAGCTTTCTTT. The chain is built from TRBV7-9 and TRBJ1-1; 9 bases match TRBD1. Per germline, CDR1 SEHNR and CDR2 FQNEAQ (reference sequence). V was clipped by 1 base and J by 4 bases; unmatched bases: 4. The CDR3 extends over 15 amino acids.

Regarding this clonotype: It is unclear where the CDR3 begins or ends on the DNA, so no DNA is shown, and the CDR3 is as TCRdb lists it. This chain uses TRBV5-5 with TRBJ1-1; the DNA was not used to check the table's D call, TRBD1. The CDR3 has 19 residues if both end residues are counted. In germline, CDR1 is SGHKS, CDR2 YYEKEE (reference sequence). CDR3 sequence reads: CASSFYICSARGPNAEAFF.

In this sample, this clonotype is medium-sized (0.01 to 0.1%). The chain is built from TRBV2 and TRBJ2-2; D is unclear. Trimming shortened V by 5 bases and J by 4 bases, and 17 bases separated the two germline ends. Germline V CDR1 and CDR2: SNHLY, FYNNEI. The CDR3 spans 16 residues. CDR3 sequence: CASSFYSTGSTGELFF. The CDR3 DNA is TGTGCCAGCAGTTTCTACTCGACTGGCAGCACCGGGGAGCTGTTTTTT.

This clonotype has ten or more counts. The chain is built from TRBV24-1 and TRBJ2-3; D might be TRBD1 (5 bases). Germline V gives CDR1 KGHDR, CDR2 SFDVKD. V was clipped by 4 bases and J by 3 bases, with 10 bases between them. This CDR3 region has 14 residues. The CDR3 spells CATSDRQLTDTQYF. DNA of the CDR3: TGTGCCACCAGTGACAGACAGCTAACAGATACGCAGTATTTT.

This chain uses TRBV5-1 with TRBJ1-1; D is uncertain. CDR3 size: 13 residues. The germline V gene encodes CDR1 SGHRS and CDR2 YFSETQ. Between the trimmed V and J ends, which lost 0 bases and 4 bases, there was a span of 7 bases. Written as DNA, the CDR3 is TGCGCCAGCAGCTTGGTATGGTGCACTGAAGCTTTCTTT. This codes for CASSLVWCTEAFF.

In its sample, this clonotype was seen once. The chain combines TRBV29-1 with TRBJ2-7; weak D call: TRBD2 (5 bases). Germline V gene sequence: CDR1 SQVTM, CDR2 ANQGSEA. The CDR3 contains 13 residues. Trimming pared 5 bases from V and 3 bases from J, leaving 14 bases between. The CDR3 DNA is TGCAGCGTTCTTCGCCGGGAACGCTACGAGCAGTACTTC. It translates to CSVLRRERYEQYF.

This clonotype was observed many times. The chain uses TRBV20-1 and TRBJ2-1; TRBD1 matches at 7 bases. The CDR3 is 17 amino acids. Germline-derived CDR1 and CDR2 are DFQATT and SNEGSKA (reference sequence). The trim removed 0 bases at V and 1 base at J, leaving 9 bases unmatched. CDR3 sequence: CSARDSDRAYSYNEQFF. DNA of the CDR3: TGCAGTGCTAGAGATAGCGACAGGGCCTATTCCTACAATGAGCAGTTCTTC.

This clonotype qualifies as medium-sized (0.01 to 0.1%). The chain couples TRBV5-6 to TRBJ2-7, with a weak D call TRBD2 (5 bases). There are 12 residues in the CDR3. The germline V gene encodes CDR1 SGHDT and CDR2 YYEEEE. Trimming pared 4 bases from V and 4 bases from J, leaving 9 bases between. CDR3 amino acids: CASSPGTYEQYF. The CDR3 DNA reads as TGTGCCAGCAGCCCGGGAACTTACGAGCAGTACTTC.